Listed below are T cell receptor beta chains from one sample, sequenced in a study of T-cell memory formation after mild COVID-19. MiXCR, run by TCRdb on the 5' RACE reads, gives a single entry per CDR3 protein. Of roughly 110,000 distinct CDR3 sequences listed, roughly 12% were seen once; the top ten hold 27%. The sample consisted of PBMCs or a T cell subset sorted from them (not recorded which). Receptor source: an adult woman who had mild COVID-19 (a few samples of this study predate the infection). Cell type and time point are not known. Both conserved end residues are part of each CDR3. D genes are given only for firm matches. Clone size, where shown, is once, few, many, or a class for clones that have expanded.

TRBJ1-2 | few | TRBV7-9 | . | TGTGCCAGCAGCTTAGACAGTTTTAACTATGGCTACACCTTC | CASSLDSFNYGYTF
TRBJ2-7 | few | TRBV30 | TRBD2 | TGTGCCTGGAGTGATGGGCTAGCGGGATCCGAGCAGTACTTC | CAWSDGLAGSEQYF
TRBJ2-7 | few | TRBV7-9 | TRBD1 | TGTGCCAGCAGCCCGACAGGGTCCCCTAACGAGCAGTACTTC | CASSPTGSPNEQYF
TRBJ2-1 | . | TRBV6-5 | . | TGTGCCAGCACCCTCCAGACAGATTTGTACAATGAGCAGTTCTTC | CASTLQTDLYNEQFF
TRBJ2-2 | . | TRBV23-1 | TRBD2 | TGCGCCAGCAGTCAAGCGGCGGGGGGGAACACCGGGGAGCTGTTTTTT | CASSQAAGGNTGELFF
TRBJ1-4 | . | TRBV7-9 | . | TGTGCCAGCAGCTGGCCCCAGGGAGGGGGAAAAACTGTTTTT | CASSWPQGGGKTVF
TRBJ2-5 | . | TRBV19 | TRBD1 | TGTGCCAGTAGCCCGAAAGGGGGCCCGGAGACCCAGTACTTC | CASSPKGGPETQYF
TRBJ2-6 | . | TRBV7-2 | . | TGTGCCAGCTCGCTGGGGGCTGGGGCCAACGTCCTGACTTTC | CASSLGAGANVLTF
TRBJ1-5 | few | TRBV9 | . | TGTGCCAGCAGGGGCCCCCAGGGATTAGGCAATCAGCCCCAGCATTTT | CASRGPQGLGNQPQHF
TRBJ2-1 | many | TRBV29-1 | TRBD2 | TGCAGCGTTGAAGATTTCCAGCGGGAGTACGGTGAGCAGTTCTTC | CSVEDFQREYGEQFF
TRBJ2-7 | . | TRBV4-3 | . | TGCGCCAGCAGCCAAGCAGTCACGACAGCCTACGAGCAGTACTTC | CASSQAVTTAYEQYF
TRBJ2-7 | . | TRBV6-2/TRBV6-3 | TRBD1 | TGTGCCAGCAAGCCAACAGGGGCCTCCTACGAGCAGTACTTC | CASKPTGASYEQYF
TRBJ2-7 | few | TRBV11-2 | . | TGTGCCAGCAGCTTAGGACAGATAAGCTCCTACGAGCAGTACTTC | CASSLGQISSYEQYF
TRBJ2-7 | . | TRBV30 | . | TGTGCCTGGAGTCCTCAGACAGGTTATTCCACCTACGAGCAGTACTTC | CAWSPQTGYSTYEQYF
TRBJ2-1 | few | TRBV20-1 | . | TGCAGTGCTAGAGACCGGCGGTTAGCGGACCGGTACAATGAGCAGTTCTTC | CSARDRRLADRYNEQFF
TRBJ1-2 | . | TRBV29-1 | . | TGCAGCGTTGAACCAGAAGAGACGGTTCACTATGGCTACACCTTC | CSVEPEETVHYGYTF
TRBJ2-1 | many | TRBV4-3 | TRBD2 | TGCGCCAGCAGCCGGACTAGTTCCATCAATGAGCAGTTCTTC | CASSRTSSINEQFF
TRBJ2-7 | . | TRBV4-1 | TRBD1 | TGCGCCAGCAGTGCCCCGTCACAGGGGTTATACGAGCAGTACTTC | CASSAPSQGLYEQYF
TRBJ2-3 | few | TRBV7-8 | TRBD2 | TGTGCCAGCAGCCCTAGGGGACTAGCGGGATTAACTGCTAGCACAGATACGCAGTATTTT | CASSPRGLAGLTASTDTQYF
TRBJ2-1 | . | TRBV29-1 | TRBD1 | TGCAGCGTTGAGAGGGGGCTTTTGGACAATGAGCAGTTCTTC | CSVERGLLDNEQFF
TRBJ2-2 | few | TRBV7-8 | . | TGTGCCAGCAGCTTAGATCGGACAGCCTACACCGGGGAGCTGTTTTTT | CASSLDRTAYTGELFF
TRBJ2-3 | many | TRBV12-3/TRBV12-4 | TRBD2 | TGTGCCAGCGGGACTAGCGGGAACACAGATACGCAGTATTTT | CASGTSGNTDTQYF
TRBJ1-2 | . | TRBV11-1 | . | TGTGCCAGCAGTGGGGCCCAACGCGTGAATGGCTACACCTTC | CASSGAQRVNGYTF
TRBJ2-7 | few | TRBV12-3/TRBV12-4 | . | TGTGCCAGCAGTACGGTTGTAGGCCCCTACGAGCAGTACTTC | CASSTVVGPYEQYF
TRBJ2-7 | few | TRBV4-3 | TRBD1 | TGCGCCAGCAGCCAAGAGGGACAGGGAATTTACGAGCAGTACTTC | CASSQEGQGIYEQYF
TRBJ2-7 | . | TRBV2 | . | TGTGCCAGCAGTGGGGGGCTCTCCTACGAGCAGTACTTC | CASSGGLSYEQYF
TRBJ2-5 | many | TRBV13 | TRBD2 | TGTGCCAGCAGCTCCGGCCCGAGACTAGCGGGAGTCGAGACCCAGTACTTC | CASSSGPRLAGVETQYF
TRBJ2-1 | . | TRBV2 | . | TGTGCCAGCCGAACTTGGGGGCTAGCGGAGGATGAGCAGTTCTTC | CASRTWGLAEDEQFF
TRBJ2-5 | few | TRBV28 | TRBD2 | TGTGCCAGCAGTCCGGTACCGACTAGCGGGGAATGGGCGGAGACCCAGTACTTC | CASSPVPTSGEWAETQYF
TRBJ2-1 | . | TRBV19 | . | TGTGCCAGTTCCACGGACGGCAGCTCCTACAATGAGCAGTTCTTC | CASSTDGSSYNEQFF
TRBJ2-7 | many | TRBV7-9 | TRBD2 | TGTGCCAGCACTAGCGGGGGCCTATCCCAAGAGCAGTACTTC | CASTSGGLSQEQYF
TRBJ2-1 | . | TRBV4-1 | . | TGCGCCAGCAGCCTCATCGTGGACCCATACAATGAGCAGTTCTTC | CASSLIVDPYNEQFF
TRBJ2-7 | . | TRBV4-1 | . | TGCGCCAGCAGCCAAGTAACGATCGGGCAGGCCCCCTCCTACGAGCAGTACTTC | CASSQVTIGQAPSYEQYF
TRBJ1-2 | . | TRBV19 | TRBD1 | TGTGCCAGTAGTATAGTCACGCACGGACAGGGGAACTATGGCTACACCTTC | CASSIVTHGQGNYGYTF
TRBJ2-5 | . | TRBV7-9 | . | TGTGCCAGCGCGATTGGGCCGTACCAAGAGACCCAGTACTTC | CASAIGPYQETQYF
TRBJ2-3 | . | TRBV11-2 | TRBD2 | TGTGCCAGCAGTTGGGGACTAGCGGGGGATACGCAGTATTTT | CASSWGLAGDTQYF
TRBJ2-1 | . | TRBV7-9 | TRBD2 | TGTGCCAGCAGCCGAGGGACTAGCGGGGACAATGAGCAGTTCTTC | CASSRGTSGDNEQFF
TRBJ2-1 | . | TRBV7-9 | . | TGTGCCAGCAGCGCCCCAGGAGCCGAGCAGTTCTTC | CASSAPGAEQFF
TRBJ2-3 | . | TRBV6-5 | . | TGTGCCAGCAGTTTTTCTGCGCGGGTCGGCACAGATACGCAGTATTTT | CASSFSARVGTDTQYF
TRBJ2-3 | . | TRBV7-7 | . | TGTGCTAGCAGCTTAGGTCCCAGGGGCCAAAACCCAGGCACAGATACGCAGTATTTT | CASSLGPRGQNPGTDTQYF
TRBJ1-6 | . | TRBV11-1 | TRBD1 | TGTGCCAGCAGCTCTACATCCGGGACAGGGAGCTCCTATAATTCACCCCTCCACTTT | CASSSTSGTGSSYNSPLHF
TRBJ2-7 | many | TRBV7-9 | . | TGTGCCAGCAGCCCAACAACCACGGGCTACGAGCAGTACTTC | CASSPTTTGYEQYF
TRBJ1-1 | few | TRBV9 | . | TGTGCCAGCAGCGAAGCCCCTATGAACACTGAAGCTTTCTTT | CASSEAPMNTEAFF
TRBJ1-2 | few | TRBV5-1 | TRBD1 | TGCGCCAGCAGCACCGGACAGGGGGAGGGTGATGGCTACACCTTC | CASSTGQGEGDGYTF
TRBJ2-1 | . | TRBV11-3 | TRBD2 | TGTGCCAGCAGCCCCCGGACTAGCGACAATGAGCAGTTCTTC | CASSPRTSDNEQFF
TRBJ1-1 | few | TRBV7-6 | . | TGTGCCAGCAGCCCGGGGCTGAACACTGAAGCTTTCTTT | CASSPGLNTEAFF
TRBJ2-1 | once | TRBV5-4 | TRBD2 | TGTGCCAGCAGCTTGGGTGGGCTAGCGGGCCCCTCCTACAATGAGCAGTTCTTC | CASSLGGLAGPSYNEQFF
TRBJ2-7 | . | TRBV2 | TRBD2 | TGTGCCAGCAGGTGGACTAGCGGGGGGGAATACGAGCAGTACTTC | CASRWTSGGEYEQYF
TRBJ2-3 | few | TRBV12-3/TRBV12-4 | . | TGTGCCAGCTTGGGCTACCCAGATACGCAGTATTTT | CASLGYPDTQYF
TRBJ1-1 | . | TRBV12-3/TRBV12-4 | . | TGTGCCAGCAGTTTTTCACGGGGAACTGAAGCTTTCTTT | CASSFSRGTEAFF
TRBJ2-7 | few | TRBV9 | . | TGTGCCAGCAGCTCCTTTTGGGGGGTGGGCGGCGAGCAGTACTTC | CASSSFWGVGGEQYF
TRBJ2-7 | . | TRBV12-3/TRBV12-4 | . | TGTGCCAGCAGTTCTACAGAGGCCTTCTACGAGCAGTACTTC | CASSSTEAFYEQYF
TRBJ2-4 | . | TRBV7-9 | . | TGTGCCACCTCCGGGGGGCAGCGCATTCAGTACTTC | CATSGGQRIQYF
TRBJ1-2 | . | TRBV9 | TRBD1 | TGTGCCAGCAGTTCACTGGACAGGTTAAGATATGGCTACACCTTC | CASSSLDRLRYGYTF
TRBJ2-7 | many | TRBV5-1 | . | TGCGCCAGCAGCTTGGGACCGTCCTCCTACGAGCAGTACTTC | CASSLGPSSYEQYF